The subject of this entry is one T cell receptor (beta chain). The germline V gene encodes CDR1 LGHNT and CDR2 FRNRAP. The CDR3 length is 13 residues. V shed 5 bases, J shed 4 bases, and the junction held 4 bases outside the gene matches. Participant age was about 18 to 89 years, and participants resided in roughly 25 US areas. Repertoires were generated with immunoSEQ multiplex PCR, while TCRdb's copy carries only in-frame clones and drops some. The sample holds 250,000 to 300,000 clones, 65% to 90% seen once. The data stem from a study of blood T cell repertoires in COVID-19. This receptor was identified in a man between 18 and 35 years old who had recovered from COVID-19. The V gene is TRBV12-5, the J gene TRBJ1-1, with 7 positions matching TRBD1. The specimen sequenced was PBMCs or T cells enriched from blood (not recorded which). The CDR3 coding sequence is TGTGCTAGTGGTGCCCGGGACAGCACTGAAGCTTTCTTT. This encodes CASGARDSTEAFF.